This T cell receptor (beta chain) derives from a study of blood T cell repertoires in COVID-19. Study information: T cells, B-cell-depleted T cells, or PBMCs provided the cDNA or gDNA that served as material.

This clone was counted only a few times. The V segment lost 6 bases and the J segment 4 bases; nucleotides outside the gene matches: 6. The CDR3 loop spans 14 amino acids. Germline V gives CDR1 MNHEY, CDR2 SVGAGI. Per the authors' pipeline: From reference gene primer amplification, estimates of nucleated cell counts were derived. Generated by immunoSEQ multiplex PCR, the TCRdb table keeps only in-frame clones and is missing some. The V and J calls and clone size are taken from that table; D and trimming were inferred from the DNA. This table holds about 140,000 clones, about 72% found once. This receptor was taken from a man aged 55 to 70 who had recovered from COVID-19. J is TRBJ1-2 and V is TRBV6-5; 9 positions agree with TRBD1. Input material: peripheral blood. The chain's CDR3 is CASSPGQGSYGYTF. The CDR3 DNA follows: TGTGCCAGCAGCCCCGGACAGGGGAGCTATGGCTACACCTTC.